This T cell receptor beta chain stems from a study of blood T cell repertoires in COVID-19. CDR3 length: 16 amino acids. Germline V gives CDR1 SGHDT, CDR2 YYEEEE. V lost 0 bases, J lost 3 bases, and 13 bases lay in between. Some clones are missing from TCRdb's copy, which holds only in-frame ones; the method was immunoSEQ multiplex PCR. The table lists 150,000 to 200,000 clones, about 81% of them singletons. Enrolment of Seattle patients took place during active infection, and they were followed longitudinally. This receptor was taken from a woman aged 80 or over with COVID-19, enrolled during active disease. The chain combines TRBV5-6 with TRBJ1-3, with unresolved D. Sequencing was performed on peripheral blood. The CDR3 sequence is CASSLDGREFGNTIYF. Here the CDR3 DNA reads TGTGCCAGCAGCTTGGATGGGCGGGAGTTTGGAAACACCATATATTTT.